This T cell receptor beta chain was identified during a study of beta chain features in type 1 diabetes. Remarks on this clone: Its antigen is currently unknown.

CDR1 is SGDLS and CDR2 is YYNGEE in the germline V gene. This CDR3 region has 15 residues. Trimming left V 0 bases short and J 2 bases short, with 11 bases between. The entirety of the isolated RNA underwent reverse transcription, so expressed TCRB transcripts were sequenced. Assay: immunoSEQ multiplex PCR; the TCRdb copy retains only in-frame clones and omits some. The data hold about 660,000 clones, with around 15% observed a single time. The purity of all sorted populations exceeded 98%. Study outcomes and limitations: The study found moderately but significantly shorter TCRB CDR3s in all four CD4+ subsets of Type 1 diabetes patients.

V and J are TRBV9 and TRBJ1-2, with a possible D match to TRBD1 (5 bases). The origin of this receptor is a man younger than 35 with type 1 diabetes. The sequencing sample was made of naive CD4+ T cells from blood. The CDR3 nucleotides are TGTGCCAGCAGCGTAGCTGGAGCAGGGAACTATGGCTACACCTTC. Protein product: CASSVAGAGNYGYTF. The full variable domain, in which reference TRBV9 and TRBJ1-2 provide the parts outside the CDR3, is DSGVTQTPKHLITATGQRVTLRCSPRSGDLSVYWYQQSLDQGLQFLIQYYNGEERAKGNILERFSAQQFPDLHSELNLSSLELGDSALYFCASSVAGAGNYGYTFGSGTRLTVV.